This TCR beta chain was retrieved from a study of glioma-infiltrating T cells. Findings of the study overall: Non-neoplastic patients had below-expected tissue-blood divergence, while all gliomas exceeded expectation.

Many counts were recorded for this clonotype. Its target is unknown. Trimming left V 5 bases short and J 7 bases short, with 18 bases between. CDR1 is MNHEY and CDR2 is SMNVEV in the germline V gene (reference sequence). The CDR3 spans 15 residues. The iRepertoire nested amplicon-rescue multiplex PCR amplified TCR alpha and beta CDR3s from RNA. TCRdb reprocessed the multiplex PCR reads with MiXCR, giving one entry per CDR3 protein. Here the sample spans fewer than 200,000 distinct CDR3 sequences, roughly 32% being singletons. The TCR was taken from a human donor with low-grade glioma or glioblastoma, undergoing nonglioma brain surgery, or in good health (not recorded which). The J gene is TRBJ2-1, the V gene TRBV27, with D perhaps TRBD2 (6 bases). The sequenced sample was glioma tissue, nonneoplastic brain tissue, or PBMCs (not recorded which). CDR3 loop: CASSPFAGSRNEQFF. For the CDR3, the DNA is TGTGCCAGCAGTCCCTTCGCCGGGAGCAGGAATGAGCAGTTCTTC.